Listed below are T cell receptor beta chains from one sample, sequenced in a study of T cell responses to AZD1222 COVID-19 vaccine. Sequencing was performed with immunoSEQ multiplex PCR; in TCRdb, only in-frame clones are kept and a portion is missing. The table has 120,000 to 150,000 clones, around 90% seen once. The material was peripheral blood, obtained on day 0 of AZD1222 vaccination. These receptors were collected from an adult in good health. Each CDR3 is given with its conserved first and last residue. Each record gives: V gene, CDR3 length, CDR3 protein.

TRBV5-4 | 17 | CASSLGVAQGEGEKLFF
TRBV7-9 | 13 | CASSSEARQPQHF
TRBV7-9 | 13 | CASSLSVGNTQYF
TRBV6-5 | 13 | CATRWGVSNEQFF
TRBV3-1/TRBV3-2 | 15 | CASSQGPGKGEKLFF
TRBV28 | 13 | CASRGVYSYEQYF
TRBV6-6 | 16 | CASSSRGVRIGEKLFF
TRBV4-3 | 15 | CASSQDSATNEKLFF
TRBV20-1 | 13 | CSASPAVWDEQFF
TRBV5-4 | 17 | CASSLGATSSSYNEQFF
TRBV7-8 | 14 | CASSGIGNNYEQYF
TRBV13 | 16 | CASSLGQGRASGELFF
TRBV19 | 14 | CASSIVGGRETQYF
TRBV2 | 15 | CASRGLAGGPGELFF
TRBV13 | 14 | CASSPAGAYETQYF
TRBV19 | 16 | CASSIMGQSYNSPLHF
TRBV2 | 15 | CASSPDGTGANVLTF
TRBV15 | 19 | CATSRPGTGEFLTQGGYTF
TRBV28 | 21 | CASSYSSNWLAGYPNTGELFF
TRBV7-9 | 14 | CASSRPDRDYEQYF
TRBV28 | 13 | CASSLYRGFGYTF
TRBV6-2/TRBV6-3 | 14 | CASSYSPGGLGKFF
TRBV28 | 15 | CASSSPKQGAGGYTF
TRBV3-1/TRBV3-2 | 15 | CASSPGTSNLTPLHF